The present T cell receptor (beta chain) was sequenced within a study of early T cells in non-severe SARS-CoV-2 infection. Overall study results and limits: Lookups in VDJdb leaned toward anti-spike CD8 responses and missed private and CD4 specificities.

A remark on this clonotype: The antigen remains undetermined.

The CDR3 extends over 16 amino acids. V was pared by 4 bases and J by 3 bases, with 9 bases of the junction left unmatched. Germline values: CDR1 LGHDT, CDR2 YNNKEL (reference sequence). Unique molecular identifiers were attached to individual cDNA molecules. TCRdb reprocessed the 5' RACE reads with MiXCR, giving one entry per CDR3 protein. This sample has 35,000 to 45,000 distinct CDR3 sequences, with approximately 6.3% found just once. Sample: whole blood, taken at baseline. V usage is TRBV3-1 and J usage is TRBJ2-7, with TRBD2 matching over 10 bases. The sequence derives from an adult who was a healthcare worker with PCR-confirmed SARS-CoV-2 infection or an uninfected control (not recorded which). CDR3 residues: CASSPQLERGGYEQYF. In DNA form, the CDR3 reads TGTGCCAGCAGCCCTCAGTTGGAGCGGGGGGGCTACGAGCAGTACTTC.